The T cell receptor beta chain under discussion was sequenced for a study of blood T cell repertoires in COVID-19. Germline V CDR1 and CDR2: KGHSH, LQKENI. This CDR3 has 17 amino acids. V was pared by 3 bases and J by 0 bases, with 8 bases of the junction left unmatched. Libraries were prepared by immunoSEQ multiplex PCR; TCRdb keeps only in-frame clonotypes and omits some of them. The repertoire holds 150,000 to 200,000 clones, approximately 73% seen once, with about 15% in the top ten. The sequence derives from a woman aged 45-65 years with acute COVID-19. Sequencing input: PBMCs or T cells enriched from blood (not recorded which). This chain connects TRBV18 to TRBJ2-3; 8 positions match TRBD1. CDR3 nucleotides: TGTGCCAGCTCACCTGGGACAGGCTACTCTAGCACAGATACGCAGTATTTT. Translated, it gives CASSPGTGYSSTDTQYF.